This entry describes one T cell receptor (beta chain). Its antigen is as yet unknown. The entry originates in a study of T-cell reconstitution after alpha-beta-depleted transplantation in children. General study findings and limits: Newly made T cells mostly supplied T-cell counts and diversity one year after transplant. The study reportedly traced alpha-beta T cells about two months after transplant to several hundred expanded graft clones. In some patients, recipient T cells and intrathymic progenitors surviving conditioning explained high day-60 diversity.

The TCRbeta library incorporated unique molecular identifiers. From the PCR reads, TCRdb called clonotypes with MiXCR, one entry per CDR3 protein. The repertoire holds a few hundred thousand distinct CDR3 sequences, with about 40% as singletons. Germline assignment: CDR1 LGHDT and CDR2 YNNKEL (reference sequence). The CDR3 sequence is 16 residues long. V shed 2 bases, J shed 6 bases, and the junction held 8 bases outside the gene matches. The sample was PBMCs, taken before TCRalphabeta/CD19-depleted stem cell transplant. The TCR sequence derives from a girl aged 2-15 years with aplastic anemia, due to receive a stem cell transplant. J is TRBJ2-3 and V is TRBV3-1; TRBD2 matches at 10 bases. CDR3: CASSQSPSGSWDTQYF. Written as DNA, the CDR3 is TGTGCCAGCAGCCAATCCCCTAGCGGGAGTTGGGATACGCAGTATTTT.